This T cell receptor (beta chain) was captured by sequencing in a study of T cell responses to AZD1222 COVID-19 vaccine. Study-wide context: The analysis combined second doses at about 4 or about 12 weeks.

Study observations and caveats: Mostly white British, mostly female donors; authors suggested clonal diversity may be underestimated. Elevations in Spike-specific TCR breadth and depth followed administration of two AZD1222 doses. Seropositivity was recorded at baseline in only 5 or 6 AZD1222 recipients.

Germline assignment: CDR1 MNHEY and CDR2 SVGAGI. CDR3 size: 15 residues. Trimming took 2 bases from V and 2 from J, leaving 10 bases between them. With regard to this clone: Its specificity is unknown.

The data were produced by immunoSEQ multiplex PCR, yet TCRdb's version contains in-frame clones alone and is incomplete. The table includes around 83,000 clones, under 95% detected once. The sample in question was peripheral blood, obtained on day 0 of AZD1222 vaccination. This sequence was found in an adult in good health. The J gene is TRBJ1-3, the V gene TRBV6-5; a weak D match, TRBD1 (6 bases). The DNA for the CDR3 is TGTGCCAGCAGTTACGTTAAGGGGGCTGGAAACACCATATATTTT. Translation: CASSYVKGAGNTIYF.